Listed here are 30 T cell receptor beta chains from one sample, sequenced in a study of CXCR3-negative and CXCR3-positive naive CD8 T cells. The study made its TRB cDNA libraries by 5' RACE, adding UMI labels. Using the 5' RACE reads, TCRdb records one entry per CDR3 protein without DNA. Its table records under 150,000 distinct CDR3 sequences. Study findings and constraints: Greater hydrophobicity was found in TRB CDR3s of CXCR3-positive naive cells than of CXCR3-negative naive cells.

No antigen is known for these receptors. Specimen: naive CXCR3+ CD8+ T cells from blood. Subset described: CD45RO-CCR7+CD27+CD95- naive CD8+ T cells expressing CXCR3 (TNR3+). The receptors come from a human donor in good health. Some clones in this sample may be carry-over from other donors' samples.

The gene calls are TRBV14 and TRBJ2-1; the D call from TCRdb, TRBD2, cannot be confirmed without DNA. The CDR3 has 16 residues. Germline-derived CDR1 and CDR2 are SGHDN and FVKESK. The CDR3 loop reads CASSLRLAGGYNEQFF.

The CDR3 sequence: CSGRDRESYEQYF. The rearrangement links TRBV29-1 to TRBJ2-7; TCRdb proposes TRBD1, but this gene call is untestable without DNA. The CDR3 spans 13 residues. Germline CDR1 and CDR2: SQVTM and ANQGSEA.

The chain joins TRBV27 to TRBJ2-7; TCRdb lists TRBD2, though no DNA is available to test this call. This CDR3 spans 14 amino acids. The V gene's germline CDR1 is MNHEY and CDR2 SMNVEV (reference sequence). CDR3 loop: CASSSGGGVYEQYF.

This chain links TRBV9 with TRBJ2-3. The germline gives CDR1 SGDLS, CDR2 YYNGEE. The length of the CDR3 is 13 residues. The CDR3 loop is CASSVWVGDTQYF.

J is TRBJ2-3 and V is TRBV20-1; absent DNA, TCRdb's TRBD2 call cannot be checked. Germline V gene lookup returns CDR1 DFQATT and CDR2 SNEGSKA (reference sequence). The CDR3 spans 17 residues. The CDR3 reads CSATPSGAFMNTDTQYF.

This chain joins TRBV6-2 or TRBV6-3 and TRBJ2-1; without DNA, the TCRdb call of TRBD2 cannot be checked. Germline V gives CDR1 MNHEY, CDR2 SVGEGT. The CDR3 spans 18 residues. CDR3 sequence reads: CASDTLGTSPRGYNEQFF.

This chain uses TRBV28 with TRBJ2-1; the TCRdb call, TRBD2, lacks DNA for checking. The CDR3 has 16 amino acids. Per germline, CDR1 MDHEN and CDR2 SYDVKM. This chain's CDR3 is CAAASPSGGSYNEQFF.

The gene calls are TRBV29-1 and TRBJ2-2; with no DNA, the TCRdb D assignment of TRBD1 cannot be verified. The length of the CDR3 is 14 residues. Germline-derived CDR1 and CDR2 are SQVTM and ANQGSEA. The CDR3 is CSVYSGNFGGELFF.

V gene TRBV2 combines with J gene TRBJ1-1. CDR3 length equals 16 residues. Germline V gene sequence: CDR1 SNHLY, CDR2 FYNNEI. The CDR3 region is CASSEALRTPNTEAFF.

The chain links TRBV6-5 to TRBJ2-6; TCRdb's D call of TRBD1 is untestable without DNA. Per the germline V gene, CDR1 is MNHEY and CDR2 is SVGAGI. The length of the CDR3 is 13 residues. The CDR3 loop reads CAPPITGANVLTF.

The rearrangement links TRBV5-5 to TRBJ2-7; TCRdb outputs TRBD1, but without DNA this stays unchecked. Germline V lookup: CDR1 SGHKS, CDR2 YYEKEE (reference sequence). The CDR3 spans 15 residues. CDR3 loop: CASSSAFGAGHEQYF.

This chain joins TRBV25-1 and TRBJ1-5. Germline CDR1 reads MGHDK; CDR2 reads SYGVNS. This CDR3 is 15 amino acids long. This chain's CDR3 is CASSDGRYSNQPQHF.

This sequence joins TRBV11-2 and TRBJ2-5; the TRBD2 assignment by TCRdb is unverifiable without DNA. Germline V gene data show CDR1 as SGHAT and CDR2 as FQNNGV. The CDR3 is 15 amino acids. The CDR3 protein is CASSPSGWGQETQYF.

This chain uses TRBV12-3 or TRBV12-4 with TRBJ1-1; TCRdb proposes TRBD1, but this gene call is untestable without DNA. CDR3 length: 14 residues. The chain's CDR3 is CASSLRDRVTEAFF.

J is TRBJ1-1 and V is TRBV29-1; the TCRdb call, TRBD1, lacks DNA for checking. Looked up from germline, CDR1 is SQVTM and CDR2 is ANQGSEA. The CDR3 has 11 amino acids. CDR3 loop: CSVLRYKEDFF.

The chain combines TRBV7-9 with TRBJ2-7; absent DNA, TCRdb's TRBD1 call cannot be checked. The CDR3 sequence is 14 residues long. Germline V lookup: CDR1 SEHNR, CDR2 FQNEAQ (reference sequence). This CDR3 is CASSQDRDRYEQYF.

The chain has TRBV29-1 and TRBJ2-7; TCRdb proposes TRBD1, but this gene call is untestable without DNA. The CDR3 runs 14 residues. The germline V gene has CDR1 SQVTM and CDR2 ANQGSEA. The CDR3 is CSVEGGQNSYEQYF.

This sequence joins TRBV5-1 and TRBJ2-3; as DNA is missing, the TRBD1 call by TCRdb cannot be tested. CDR1 is SGHRS, CDR2 YFSETQ, per germline. CDR3 length: 15 residues. CDR3 sequence reads: CASSGWTGFTDTQYF.

The CDR3 region is CASTYGARAKNNEQFF. The V and J genes are TRBV19 and TRBJ2-1. Per germline, CDR1 LNHDA and CDR2 SQIVND (reference sequence). The CDR3 is made up of 16 amino acids.

The rearrangement links TRBV20-1 to TRBJ2-7; TCRdb picks TRBD2, but there is no DNA to check that call. CDR3 length: 15 residues. Looked up from germline, CDR1 is DFQATT and CDR2 is SNEGSKA (reference sequence). CDR3 residues: CSAGRGLADSYEQYF.

The chain joins TRBV20-1 to TRBJ2-7; the D call from TCRdb, TRBD1, cannot be confirmed without DNA. The CDR3 has 14 residues. CDR1 and CDR2 from the germline V gene are DFQATT and SNEGSKA (reference sequence). The CDR3 spells CSARGVDRGYEQYF.

J is TRBJ2-7 and V is TRBV7-9; there is no DNA to check the TCRdb D call of TRBD2. The CDR3 spans 16 residues. Germline lookup yields CDR1 SEHNR and CDR2 FQNEAQ (reference sequence). CDR3 region: CASSLTRTSDRYEQYF.

The chain carries TRBV2 and TRBJ2-7; the D gene TCRdb calls, TRBD2, cannot be checked with no DNA. This CDR3 comprises 14 residues. Germline CDR1 SNHLY, CDR2 FYNNEI. The CDR3 region is CASSELAGYYEQYF.

V usage is TRBV28 and J usage is TRBJ2-7; without DNA, the TCRdb call of TRBD2 cannot be checked. The CDR3 is 17 residues long. Germline-derived CDR1 and CDR2 are MDHEN and SYDVKM. CDR3 in amino acids: CASSSLLGGSSEYEQYF.

The rearrangement joins TRBV2 to TRBJ2-3; TCRdb gives TRBD2 as the D gene, but with no DNA this cannot be confirmed. The CDR3 runs 14 residues. CDR1 SNHLY and CDR2 FYNNEI come from the germline V gene. This CDR3 reads CASGGAGGTDTQYF.

Here the CDR3 reads CASSASGGAWNEQFF. J is TRBJ2-1 and V is TRBV3-1; TCRdb outputs TRBD2, but without DNA this stays unchecked. CDR3 length: 15 residues. Germline-derived CDR1 and CDR2 are LGHDT and YNNKEL (reference sequence).

The chain has TRBV27 and TRBJ2-7; TCRdb lists TRBD2, though no DNA is available to test this call. The CDR3 sequence is 13 residues long. Germline lookup yields CDR1 MNHEY and CDR2 SMNVEV (reference sequence). CDR3 sequence: CASSFSSPYEQYF.

CDR3 loop: CASSYSGSRADTQYF. The J gene is TRBJ2-3, the V gene TRBV5-6; TCRdb names TRBD2, which stays unverified in the absence of DNA. The CDR3 has 15 amino acids. CDR1 and CDR2 from the germline V gene are SGHDT and YYEEEE.

V usage is TRBV9 and J usage is TRBJ2-5; TCRdb's D call of TRBD2 is untestable without DNA. From germline, CDR1 is SGDLS and CDR2 YYNGEE. This CDR3 has 15 amino acids. CDR3 sequence reads: CASSVEGTSLETQYF.

J is TRBJ1-1 and V is TRBV6-2 or TRBV6-3. The CDR3 contains 12 residues. Germline V gene sequence: CDR1 MNHEY, CDR2 SVGEGT. The CDR3 region is CASRLDIWEAFF.